This T cell receptor (beta chain) was recovered during a study of regulatory T cells in long-lasting Graves disease. Findings and caveats of the study: Among samples with persistent disease, TRBV28, TRBJ1-2 and TRBJ2-5 were favored. Peripheral blood was the sole material, not thyroid tissue. Between persistent patients, 2,500 to 3,500 public clonotypes were shared, exceeding the 900 to 1,000 shared between new patients.

CDR3 length: 13 amino acids. Trimming removed 7 bases from V and 7 bases from J, with 17 bases in between. Assembly of TCR beta libraries relied on iRepertoire HTBI primers together with Arm-PCR of CDR3 regions. One entry per CDR3 protein results from TCRdb running MiXCR on the multiplex PCR reads. The data contain under 350,000 distinct CDR3 sequences, around 23% of them singletons. The time point was: persistent/refractory GD, antithyroid drugs over 5 years with positive TRAb. The TCR library was made from RNA that had been extracted from PBMCs in TRIzol. This clonotype occurred many times. The target antigen is unknown.

The chain recombines TRBV12-3 or TRBV12-4 with TRBJ2-7; possibly TRBD2 for D (6 bases). This sequence was found in a female donor with Graves disease. This material consisted of peripheral blood mononuclear cells (PBMCs), taken when the disease was refractory, from a patient treated with antithyroid drugs. The CDR3 is CASTLAPLGEQYF. The CDR3 DNA reads TGTGCCAGCACTCTAGCGCCGCTGGGAGAGCAGTACTTC.